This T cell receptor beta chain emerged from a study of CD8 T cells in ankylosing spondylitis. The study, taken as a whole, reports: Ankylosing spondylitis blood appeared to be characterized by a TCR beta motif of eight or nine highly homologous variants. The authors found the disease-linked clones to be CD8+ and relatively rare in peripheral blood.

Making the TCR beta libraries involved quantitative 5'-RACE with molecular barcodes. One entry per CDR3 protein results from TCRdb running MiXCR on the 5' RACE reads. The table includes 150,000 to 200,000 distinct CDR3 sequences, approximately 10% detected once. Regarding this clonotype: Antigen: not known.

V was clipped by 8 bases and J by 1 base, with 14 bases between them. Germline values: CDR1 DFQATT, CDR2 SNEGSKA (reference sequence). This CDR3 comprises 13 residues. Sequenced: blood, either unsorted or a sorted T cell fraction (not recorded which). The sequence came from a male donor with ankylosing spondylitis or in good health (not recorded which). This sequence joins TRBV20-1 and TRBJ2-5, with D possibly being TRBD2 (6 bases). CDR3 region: CSSSGGAQETQYF. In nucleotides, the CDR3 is TGCAGTTCTTCCGGCGGGGCCCAAGAGACCCAGTACTTC.